The rows below give T cell receptor beta chains drawn from one sample of a study of T cell responses to AZD1222 COVID-19 vaccine. Assay used: immunoSEQ multiplex PCR; TCRdb lists only in-frame clones, some missing. The data contain 75,000 to 100,000 clones, over 75% of them singletons. The material was peripheral blood, obtained on day 0 of AZD1222 vaccination. The receptors were gathered from an adult in good health. Both conserved end residues are part of each CDR3. Each record gives: CDR3 length, J gene, D gene, clone size, V gene, CDR3 DNA, CDR3 protein. D genes are given only for firm matches. The size entry is marked missing in some rows and otherwise reads once, few, many or a size class.

>13|TRBJ2-5|NA|NA|TRBV2
TGTGCCAGCACCGGACTCCCGCCGGAGACCCAGTACTTC
CASTGLPPETQYF
>16|TRBJ1-6|TRBD1|few|TRBV7-9
TGTGCCAGCAGCTTGTCTCCGGGACAGGGGTCTTCACCCCTCCACTTT
CASSLSPGQGSSPLHF
>13|TRBJ2-7|NA|NA|TRBV19
TGTGCCAGTAGTCCAGGGACGGCCTACGAGCAGTACTTC
CASSPGTAYEQYF
>13|TRBJ1-6|NA|NA|TRBV4-1
TGCGCCAGCAGAGACAGCAATAATTCACCCCTCCACTTT
CASRDSNNSPLHF
>14|TRBJ1-1|TRBD1|NA|TRBV27
TGTGCCAGCAGTTCTTGGCAGGGGGACACTGAAGCTTTCTTT
CASSSWQGDTEAFF
>17|TRBJ2-3|NA|NA|TRBV24-1
TGTGCCACCAGTGATTTAGACAGGAAGGGACTCACAGATACGCAGTATTTT
CATSDLDRKGLTDTQYF
>15|TRBJ2-7|NA|NA|TRBV6-4
TGTGCCAGCAGCCCGCAGAGCGGTATCGGTTACGAGCAGTACTTC
CASSPQSGIGYEQYF
>16|TRBJ1-2|NA|few|TRBV21-1
TGTGCCAGCAGCAAAGGATTCGCGACTTATAACTATGGCTACACCTTC
CASSKGFATYNYGYTF
>13|TRBJ1-2|NA|NA|TRBV21-1
TGTGCCAGCAGCAAAAGCAACCTTAGTGGCTACACCTTC
CASSKSNLSGYTF
>14|TRBJ2-7|TRBD2|NA|TRBV28
TGTGCCAGCAGTCAGACTAGCTTATACCACGAGCAGTACTTC
CASSQTSLYHEQYF
>16|TRBJ2-3|TRBD1|NA|TRBV19
TGTGCCAGTAGACGGACAGGGAACCGGGCGACGGATACGCAGTATTTT
CASRRTGNRATDTQYF
>12|TRBJ2-7|NA|NA|TRBV6-1
TGTGCCAGCAGTGAGTCAGACTACGAGCAGTACTTC
CASSESDYEQYF
>14|TRBJ2-7|TRBD2|NA|TRBV5-4
TGTGCCAGCAGCACCGGACTAGCGGACTACGAGCAGTACTTC
CASSTGLADYEQYF